This T cell receptor (beta chain) was identified during a study of T cell changes during pregnancy in multiple sclerosis. CDR3 size: 17 residues. CDR1 and CDR2 from the germline V gene are LNHDA and SQIVND (reference sequence). The ends lost 4 bases at V and 2 bases at J; junction bases unmatched: 11. Generated by immunoSEQ multiplex PCR, the TCRdb table keeps only in-frame clones and is missing some. The data contain 80,000 to 100,000 clones, 92% of them seen just once; the ten biggest clones take up over 2%. The receptor's source is a female donor with multiple sclerosis, enrolled in a pregnancy study. Source: peripheral blood, taken in the first trimester of pregnancy. This sequence joins TRBV19 and TRBJ2-1; 7 nucleotides line up with TRBD2. CDR3 sequence: CASSTPLGRVTYNEQFF. DNA of the CDR3: TGTGCCAGTAGTACCCCCTTGGGGAGGGTGACCTACAATGAGCAGTTCTTC.